This entry is about one TCR beta chain. Which antigen it targets is not known. No much larger clone exists at a distance of one base, and base qualities are not known. The data belong to a study of Graves' ophthalmopathy and Graves' hyperthyroidism (dated by TCRdb to 2016 to 2019). Context from the whole study: Peripheral blood samples were taken at the time of initial diagnosis, before any treatment was given. The independent validation cohort included about 19 hyperthyroidism patients plus 17 patients who later progressed from hyperthyroidism to ophthalmopathy. In about 6 hyperthyroidism patients, the T-cell repertoire of thyroid tissue was compared with the T-cell repertoire of blood. To explore V-J signatures that separate ophthalmopathy from hyperthyroidism, a discovery set of about a hundred patients was enrolled, consisting of approximately 44 with ophthalmopathy and 57 with stable hyperthyroidism. In total, 135 blood samples were TCR-sequenced: approximately 42 ophthalmopathy, around 75 hyperthyroidism and some 17 hyperthyroidism-to-ophthalmopathy patients. Following sampling, methimazole starting at 30 mg daily was administered to hyperthyroidism patients, and high-dose intravenous methylprednisolone was administered to ophthalmopathy patients. The study used TCR beta repertoire signatures to distinguish Graves' ophthalmopathy from Graves' hyperthyroidism and to predict progression to ophthalmopathy.

TCR beta CDR3 regions were amplified from RNA transcripts for repertoire sequencing. The first round was an RT-PCR using HTBI primers with the Qiagen OneStep RT-PCR kit, and this first round was followed by a second-round multiplex PCR, then size selection and purification. Libraries were sequenced paired-end with 100 bp reads on an Illumina HiSeq2000. In the paper's pipeline: SOAPnuke was used to process the reads, removing any read that contained adapters or uncalled bases, had a mean Phred below 15, or lacked an exact match to the constant primer or identifier. High-quality paired reads were merged with COPE v1.2.5. Clonotypes were defined as unique nucleotide sequences and were aligned to IMGT TRB V, D and J references using MiTCR v1.1. Analysis was restricted to V-J combinations with a frequency above 0.0001, which covered approximately 99% of repertoires. For each V-J combination, a TCR clonal expansion and chaos score was defined as the ratio of F50 clonal expansion to chaos observed in the TCRdist matrix. Welch's t-statistics and random forest were used to narrow the features down to 13 V-J combinations, which were then fed into a naive Bayes classifier. The Morisita-Horn index was used to measure how similar the thyroid and blood repertoires were. Using fastp trimming at Q25 and MiXCR clonotype assembly, TCRdb reanalyzed the public sequencing data and kept in-frame beta chains. Every entry covers one CDR3 protein and lists the most common genes and DNA from its rows. The V and J calls reflect TCRdb's pipeline rather than the authors' work. The sample data list 350,000 or so distinct CDR3 sequences, and about 17% of these were observed just once. Approximately 13% of the sample comes from the top ten.

CDR1 is given as KGHSH and CDR2 as LQKENI, both from the germline V gene. The CDR3, from cysteine to phenylalanine, totals 15 residues. The retained sequence is limited to the CDR3, 45 bases, with the frame set at the first base. At the junction V is shortened by 2 bases and J by 4 bases; bases outside the gene matches: 4. Patients with ophthalmopathy had moderately to severely active disease, with a Clinical Activity Score of 3 or more, a NOSPECS grade of 4 or more, and a disease duration of less than 3 months. Anyone with other autoimmune diseases, uncontrolled infections, pregnancy or lactation was excluded from the study. Clinical symptoms, serum thyroxine, TRAb, thyroid ultrasound and orbital computed tomography were used for diagnosis. PBMCs were isolated from about 10 ml of fresh peripheral blood by Ficoll-Paque density gradient centrifugation. Total RNA was extracted with Trizol reagent and quality-checked on an Agilent 2100 Bioanalyzer.

Paper-wide results and their limitations: No statistical method was used to set the sample size in advance, and the investigators knew which group each participant was assigned to. Among expanded thyroid clonotypes with frequency above 0.001, most also showed up in blood, which suggests that blood repertoires may reflect the thyroid immune response. In validation, the model predicted ophthalmopathy progression with about 70% sensitivity and about 77% specificity; roughly 11 predicted patients were CT-confirmed with GO in a median of roughly 6.8 months. Ophthalmopathy was separated from stable hyperthyroidism by the 13-signature model with about 85% sensitivity and 81% to 83% specificity in cross-validation and with 80%/75% in the test set.

The rearrangement joined TRBV18 to TRBJ1-2, with 10 bases matching TRBD1. The sequenced sample consisted of peripheral blood. The clonotype originates from an adult man with Graves' ophthalmopathy. The bases read TGTGCCAGCTCACCAGCGGGACAGGGGATCTATGGCTACACCTTC. Translated, this gives CASSPAGQGIYGYTF.